The 27 T cell receptor beta chains below were found in one sample sequenced in a study of Ad26.COV2.S vaccination and SARS-CoV-2 variants. The protocol was immunoSEQ multiplex PCR, while the TCRdb copy is restricted to in-frame clones and leaves out a portion. The table records roughly 500,000 clones, roughly 89% of them present only once. Treatment indicated: around 19 received Ad26.COV2.S at low or high dose, single or two shots; several received placebo; per-sample allocation not given. Sampling was done on day 63 after the first vaccine or placebo injection. Source: peripheral blood, taken in a trial of Ad26.COV2.S vaccine versus placebo. All receptors derive from a person aged 18-60 years who received the Ad26.COV2.S COVID-19 vaccine or a placebo.

The CDR3, as DNA: TGTGCCAGTAGGGCGGGAGGGACAGATACGCAGTATTTT. It encodes CASRAGGTDTQYF. The chain links TRBV2 to TRBJ2-3, with 9 bases matching TRBD2. The CDR3 contains 13 residues. Germline values: CDR1 SNHLY, CDR2 FYNNEI. V shed 9 bases, J shed 3 bases, and the junction held 4 bases outside the gene matches.

The chain is built from TRBV19 and TRBJ2-1, with a tentative D call TRBD2 (7 bases). Between the trimmed V and J ends, which lost 3 bases and 8 bases, there was a span of 14 bases. The CDR3 runs 14 residues. CDR1 LNHDA and CDR2 SQIVND come from the germline V gene (reference sequence). CDR3 sequence reads: CASSIGRGPHEQFF. In nucleotides, the CDR3 is TGTGCCAGTAGTATCGGGCGGGGGCCCCATGAGCAGTTCTTC.

The rearrangement joins TRBV4-3 to TRBJ1-1, with TRBD1 matching over 7 bases. V trimming: 4 bases; J trimming: 0 bases; junction bases outside the gene matches: 8. From germline, CDR1 is LGHNA and CDR2 YSLEER. The CDR3 covers 16 residues. The CDR3 here is CASSRSRDRVNTEAFF. For the CDR3, the DNA is TGCGCCAGCAGCCGATCCCGGGACAGAGTGAACACTGAAGCTTTCTTT.

The genes are TRBV6-2 or TRBV6-3 and TRBJ2-1; D is unclear. Trimming pared 0 bases from V and 4 bases from J, leaving 10 bases between. CDR1 is MNHEY and CDR2 is SVGEGT in the germline V gene. The CDR3 covers 15 residues. DNA for the CDR3: TGTGCCAGCAGTTACTCTCGTCCCGATTACAATGAGCAGTTCTTC. Amino acid sequence: CASSYSRPDYNEQFF.

The rearrangement links TRBV6-2 or TRBV6-3 to TRBJ2-7; 7 bases map to TRBD2. The CDR3 is 13 amino acids. Germline CDR1 MNHEY, CDR2 SVGEGT. J lost 6 bases, V lost 4 bases, and 6 bases had no gene match. DNA of the CDR3: TGTGCCAGCAGTTGGGGGGAGGGTCGCGAGCAGTACTTC. It translates to CASSWGEGREQYF.

The rearrangement uses TRBV19 and TRBJ2-2; weak D call: TRBD2 (5 bases). Per germline, CDR1 LNHDA and CDR2 SQIVND (reference sequence). CDR3 length equals 12 residues. Trimming took 7 bases from V and 6 from J, leaving 9 bases between them. The CDR3 DNA reads TGTGCCAGTAATGACTACCCCGGGGAGCTGTTTTTT. It is translated as CASNDYPGELFF.

The table lists this clone with a few counts. The chain links TRBV28 to TRBJ1-2, with D perhaps TRBD1 (5 bases). The CDR3 runs to 15 residues. The germline CDR1 and CDR2 sequences are MDHEN and SYDVKM. V gave up 5 bases and J gave up 6 bases, with 19 bases separating them. The CDR3 region has the DNA TGTGCCAGCAGTCCCGGGACCGAGACTTGGGATGGCTACACCTTC. As protein: CASSPGTETWDGYTF.

The chain couples TRBV7-3 to TRBJ1-2, with 9 bases matching TRBD1. The CDR3 is made up of 17 amino acids. Per germline, CDR1 SGHTA and CDR2 FQGTGA. Losses at the gene ends were 5 bases for V and 3 bases for J; bases not matched to a gene: 13. The CDR3: CASSPDSTGGLYYGYTF. The CDR3 DNA reads TGTGCCAGCAGCCCCGATTCGACAGGGGGTCTCTACTATGGCTACACCTTC.

This CDR3 is CASSLGPVSNQPQHF. In DNA, the CDR3 is TGCGCCAGCAGCTTGGGACCCGTTAGCAATCAGCCCCAGCATTTT. The rearrangement links TRBV5-1 to TRBJ1-5; no clear D gene. V lost 0 bases, J lost 0 bases, and 7 bases lay in between. The CDR3 has 15 amino acids. Germline CDR1 SGHRS, CDR2 YFSETQ. The full variable domain, its missing parts supplied by reference TRBV5-1 and TRBJ1-5, is KAGVTQTPRYLIKTRGQQVTLSCSPISGHRSVSWYQQTPGQGLQFLFEYFSETQRNKGNFPGRFSGRQFSNSRSEMNVSTLELGDSALYLCASSLGPVSNQPQHFGDGTRLSIL.

This chain links TRBV7-6 with TRBJ1-2; perhaps TRBD1 as D (5 bases). This CDR3 comprises 13 residues. V gave up 1 base and J gave up 5 bases, with 8 bases separating them. Germline assignment: CDR1 SGHVS and CDR2 FNYEAQ. The CDR3 sequence is CASSLEAGYGYTF. The CDR3, as DNA: TGTGCCAGCAGCTTAGAGGCAGGGTATGGCTACACCTTC. The whole variable domain, filled in from reference TRBV7-6 and TRBJ1-2, reads GAGVSQSPRYKVTKRGQDVALRCDPISGHVSLYWYRQALGQGPEFLTYFNYEAQQDKSGLPNDRFSAERPEGSISTLTIQRTEQRDSAMYRCASSLEAGYGYTFGSGTRLTVV.

The count of this clone is one. Germline and junction disagree at one end, which may indicate a read error. The chain joins TRBV7-2 to TRBJ2-3; 9 nucleotides match TRBD2. This CDR3 is 15 amino acids long. CDR1 is SGHTA and CDR2 is FQGNSA in the germline V gene. Here the CDR3 reads CASSLAGPPTDTQYF. The CDR3 DNA follows: TGTGCCAGCAGCCTAGCGGGGCCCCCGACAGATACGCAGTATTTT.

V and J are TRBV11-2 and TRBJ2-3; 8 bases are shared with TRBD1. Germline V gives CDR1 SGHAT, CDR2 FQNNGV. With V trimmed by 4 bases and J by 2 bases, 8 bases remained unmatched. The CDR3 extends over 16 amino acids. In DNA, the CDR3 is TGTGCCAGCAGCTCAGGGGGCTGGAGCTACACAGATACGCAGTATTTT. Its protein product is CASSSGGWSYTDTQYF.

This clone was counted once. CDR3 DNA: TGTGCTAGTGGTTTACCGGACAGGGGTCCAGGGTCCCAGCATTTT. Protein: CASGLPDRGPGSQHF. The chain combines TRBV12-5 with TRBJ1-5, with TRBD1 matching over 9 bases. This CDR3 comprises 15 residues. Per germline, CDR1 LGHNT and CDR2 FRNRAP. With V trimmed by 3 bases and J by 11 bases, 11 bases remained unmatched. The whole variable domain, filled in from reference TRBV12-5 and TRBJ1-5, reads DARVTQTPRHKVTEMGQEVTMRCQPILGHNTVFWYRQTMMQGLELLAYFRNRAPLDDSGMPKDRFSAEMPDATLATLKIQPSEPRDSAVYFCASGLPDRGPGSQHFGDGTRLSIL.

The rearrangement links TRBV5-4 to TRBJ2-6; tentatively, D is TRBD1 (5 bases). The CDR3 has 16 amino acids. Germline V lookup: CDR1 SGHNT, CDR2 YYREEE (reference sequence). Trimming removed 0 bases at V and 4 bases at J, with 11 bases between. The CDR3 spells CASSLEKGSGANVLTF. CDR3 DNA: TGTGCCAGCAGCTTGGAAAAGGGGTCCGGGGCCAACGTCCTGACTTTC. The full variable domain, completed using reference TRBV5-4 and TRBJ2-6, is ETGVTQSPTHLIKTRGQQVTLRCSSQSGHNTVSWYQQALGQGPQFIFQYYREEENGRGNFPPRFSGLQFPNYSSELNVNALELDDSALYLCASSLEKGSGANVLTFGAGSRLTVL.

The genes are TRBV28 and TRBJ1-5; 9 bases are shared with TRBD1. V trimming: 4 bases; J trimming: 6 bases; junction bases outside the gene matches: 4. CDR3 size: 14 residues. Germline V gene sequence: CDR1 MDHEN, CDR2 SYDVKM. The CDR3 sequence: CASSSQGASQPQHF. In nucleotides, the CDR3 is TGTGCCAGCAGTTCACAGGGGGCTAGTCAGCCCCAGCATTTT. Together with reference TRBV28 and TRBJ1-5, the CDR3 gives the full variable domain: DVKVTQSSRYLVKRTGEKVFLECVQDMDHENMFWYRQDPGLGLRLIYFSYDVKMKEKGDIPEGYSVSREKKERFSLILESASTNQTSMYLCASSSQGASQPQHFGDGTRLSIL.

This sequence joins TRBV27 and TRBJ2-7, with 12 bases that match TRBD1. Germline loops: CDR1 MNHEY, CDR2 SMNVEV (reference sequence). This CDR3 has 17 residues. Trimming cost V 5 bases and J 3 bases; bases outside gene matches: 11. The CDR3 is CASSPPWGTGGFYEQYF. CDR3 bases: TGTGCCAGCAGTCCTCCTTGGGGGACAGGGGGCTTCTACGAGCAGTACTTC.

The gene calls are TRBV7-2 and TRBJ2-4; 8 bases are shared with TRBD1. CDR1 is SGHTA and CDR2 is FQGNSA in the germline V gene. CDR3 length equals 15 residues. The V gene end was trimmed by 1 base and the J gene end by 7 bases; junction bases not matched to a gene: 6. The CDR3 protein is CASSLVGTGGNIQYF. CDR3 DNA sequence: TGTGCCAGCAGCTTAGTCGGGACAGGAGGGAACATTCAGTACTTC.

The chain uses TRBV6-5 and TRBJ1-4; no reliable D call. V shed 3 bases and J shed 8 bases, with 16 bases lying between them. The germline V gene encodes CDR1 MNHEY and CDR2 SVGAGI. This CDR3 contains 15 residues. CDR3 region: CASSYNWGRQEKLFF. CDR3 bases: TGTGCCAGCAGTTATAATTGGGGAAGGCAAGAAAAACTGTTTTTT.

J is TRBJ2-5 and V is TRBV24-1, with 10 bases aligning to TRBD1. Germline V gene lookup returns CDR1 KGHDR and CDR2 SFDVKD. The CDR3 is 16 residues long. The ends lost 1 base at V and 5 bases at J; junction bases unmatched: 6. The CDR3 region has the DNA TGTGCCACCAGTGATTTTCCCGGGACAGGGGTGGAGACCCAGTACTTC. Amino acids: CATSDFPGTGVETQYF.

The chain has TRBV5-5 and TRBJ1-5; TRBD1 matches 7 bases. The V gene's germline CDR1 is SGHKS and CDR2 YYEKEE (reference sequence). The CDR3 has 16 residues. V lost 2 bases, J lost 3 bases, and 8 bases stayed unmatched. The CDR3 spells CASSLGGPTINQPQHF. CDR3 bases: TGTGCCAGCAGCTTAGGGGGCCCCACTATCAATCAGCCCCAGCATTTT.

This clone was picked up a small number of times. V usage is TRBV11-2 and J usage is TRBJ1-6; D remains ambiguous. Germline loops: CDR1 SGHAT, CDR2 FQNNGV. The CDR3 covers 15 residues. V lost 3 bases to trimming and J lost 5 bases, with 11 bases between them. The CDR3 DNA sequence: TGTGCCAGCAGCTTTAGCGGTGGGGATAATTCACCCCTCCACTTT. It translates to CASSFSGGDNSPLHF.

The chain carries TRBV4-2 and TRBJ1-2; D may be TRBD1 (6 bases). The CDR3 runs 17 residues. Germline loops: CDR1 LGHNA, CDR2 YNFKEQ. Trimming removed 0 bases from V and 4 bases from J, with 18 bases in between. Written as DNA, the CDR3 is TGTGCCAGCAGCCAAGACGGCCTACAGGGTACTTTCTATGGCTACACCTTC. Translated: CASSQDGLQGTFYGYTF.

The chain is built from TRBV7-2 and TRBJ1-1; unclear D gene. Per the germline V gene, CDR1 is SGHTA and CDR2 is FQGNSA. With 1 base removed from V and 6 bases from J, the gap between germline ends came to 9 bases. The CDR3 has 13 amino acids. This CDR3 reads CASSLVVNSEAFF. DNA for the CDR3: TGTGCCAGCAGCTTAGTGGTCAATTCTGAAGCTTTCTTT.

The chain employs TRBV20-1 and TRBJ1-1; D might be TRBD1 (5 bases). CDR3 length: 16 amino acids. The V end was cut by 3 bases, the J end by 1 base, with 18 bases between. The germline V gene encodes CDR1 DFQATT and CDR2 SNEGSKA (reference sequence). CDR3 nucleotides: TGCAGTGCTAGTGATCGGGGGAGGGGTGGGAACACTGAAGCTTTCTTT. Its translation: CSASDRGRGGNTEAFF.

The V call is TRBV4-3, the J call TRBJ2-3; 7 bases align to TRBD1. CDR3 length: 17 amino acids. Unmatched junction bases numbered 10, after V lost 0 bases and J lost 4 bases. Germline CDR1 is LGHNA and CDR2 is YSLEER. The DNA for the CDR3 is TGCGCCAGCAGCCAAGATGGAGACAGGGAATGGGCAGATACGCAGTATTTT. It codes for CASSQDGDREWADTQYF.

V usage is TRBV6-5 and J usage is TRBJ1-1; a possible D gene is TRBD1 (6 bases). The CDR3 loop spans 12 amino acids. The ends were cut back, 7 bases at V and 4 bases at J, with 10 bases in the middle. The V gene's germline CDR1 is MNHEY and CDR2 SVGAGI. The CDR3: CASKQGGTEAFF. CDR3 nucleotides: TGTGCCAGCAAACAGGGAGGCACTGAAGCTTTCTTT.

The chain recombines TRBV4-1 with TRBJ1-2, with a possible D match to TRBD1 (6 bases). The CDR3 runs to 16 residues. V dropped 1 base and J dropped 8 bases, with 20 bases sitting between them. CDR1 and CDR2 (germline): MGHRA, YSYEKL. CDR3 bases: TGCGCCAGCAGCCAAGGGCGCGGGGGGCGCCCGGTAGGCTACACCTTC. Protein: CASSQGRGGRPVGYTF.